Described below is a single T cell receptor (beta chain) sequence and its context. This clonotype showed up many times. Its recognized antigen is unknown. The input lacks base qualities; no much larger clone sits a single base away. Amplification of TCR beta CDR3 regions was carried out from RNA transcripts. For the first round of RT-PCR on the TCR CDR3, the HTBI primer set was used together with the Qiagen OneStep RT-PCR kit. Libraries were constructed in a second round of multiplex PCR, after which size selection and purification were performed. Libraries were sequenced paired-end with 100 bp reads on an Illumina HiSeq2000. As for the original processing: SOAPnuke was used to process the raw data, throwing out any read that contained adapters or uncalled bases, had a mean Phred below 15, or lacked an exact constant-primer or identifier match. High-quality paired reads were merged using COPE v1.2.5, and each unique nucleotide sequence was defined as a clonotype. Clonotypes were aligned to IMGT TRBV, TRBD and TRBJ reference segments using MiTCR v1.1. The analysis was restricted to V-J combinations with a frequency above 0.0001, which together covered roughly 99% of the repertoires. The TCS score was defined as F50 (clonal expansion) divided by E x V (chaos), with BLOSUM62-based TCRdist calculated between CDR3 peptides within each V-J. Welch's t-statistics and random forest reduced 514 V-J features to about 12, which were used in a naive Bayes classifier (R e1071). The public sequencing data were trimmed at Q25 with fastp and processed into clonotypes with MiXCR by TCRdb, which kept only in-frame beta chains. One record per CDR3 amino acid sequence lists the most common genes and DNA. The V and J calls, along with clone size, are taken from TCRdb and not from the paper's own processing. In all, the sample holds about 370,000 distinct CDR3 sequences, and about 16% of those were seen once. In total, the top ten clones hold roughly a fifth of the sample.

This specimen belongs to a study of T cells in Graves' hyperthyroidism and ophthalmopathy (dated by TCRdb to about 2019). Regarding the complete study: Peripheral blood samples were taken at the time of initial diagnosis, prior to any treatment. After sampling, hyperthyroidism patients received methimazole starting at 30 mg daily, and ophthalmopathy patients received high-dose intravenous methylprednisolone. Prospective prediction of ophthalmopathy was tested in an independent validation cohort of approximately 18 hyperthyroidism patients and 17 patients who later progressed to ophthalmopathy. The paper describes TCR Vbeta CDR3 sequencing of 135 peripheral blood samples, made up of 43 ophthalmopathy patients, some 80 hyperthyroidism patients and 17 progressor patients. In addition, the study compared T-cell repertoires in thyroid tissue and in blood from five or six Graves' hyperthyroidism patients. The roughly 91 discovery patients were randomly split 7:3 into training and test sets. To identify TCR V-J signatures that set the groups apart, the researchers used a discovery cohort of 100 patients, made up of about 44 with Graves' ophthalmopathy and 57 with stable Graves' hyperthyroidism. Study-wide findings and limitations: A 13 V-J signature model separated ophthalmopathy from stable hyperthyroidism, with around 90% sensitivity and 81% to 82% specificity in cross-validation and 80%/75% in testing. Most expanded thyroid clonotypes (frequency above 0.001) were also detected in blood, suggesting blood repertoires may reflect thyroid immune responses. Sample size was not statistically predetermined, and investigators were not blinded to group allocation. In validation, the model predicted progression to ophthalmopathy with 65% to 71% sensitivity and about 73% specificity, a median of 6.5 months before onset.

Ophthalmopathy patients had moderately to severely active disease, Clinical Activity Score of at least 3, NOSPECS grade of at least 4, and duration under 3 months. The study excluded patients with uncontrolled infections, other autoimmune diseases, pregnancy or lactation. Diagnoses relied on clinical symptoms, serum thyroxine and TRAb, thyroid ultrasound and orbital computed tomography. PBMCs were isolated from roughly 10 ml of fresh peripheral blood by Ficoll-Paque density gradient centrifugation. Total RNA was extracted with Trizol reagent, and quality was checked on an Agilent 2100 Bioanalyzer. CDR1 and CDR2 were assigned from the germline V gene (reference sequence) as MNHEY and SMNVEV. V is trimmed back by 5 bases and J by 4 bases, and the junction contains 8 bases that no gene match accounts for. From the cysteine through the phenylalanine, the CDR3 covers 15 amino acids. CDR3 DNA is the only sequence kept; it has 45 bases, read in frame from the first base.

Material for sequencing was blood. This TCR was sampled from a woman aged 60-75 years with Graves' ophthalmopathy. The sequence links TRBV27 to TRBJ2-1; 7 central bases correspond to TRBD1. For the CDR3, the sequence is CASSTGQRTYNEQFF. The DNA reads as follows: TGTGCCAGCAGTACGGGACAGCGAACTTACAATGAGCAGTTCTTC.